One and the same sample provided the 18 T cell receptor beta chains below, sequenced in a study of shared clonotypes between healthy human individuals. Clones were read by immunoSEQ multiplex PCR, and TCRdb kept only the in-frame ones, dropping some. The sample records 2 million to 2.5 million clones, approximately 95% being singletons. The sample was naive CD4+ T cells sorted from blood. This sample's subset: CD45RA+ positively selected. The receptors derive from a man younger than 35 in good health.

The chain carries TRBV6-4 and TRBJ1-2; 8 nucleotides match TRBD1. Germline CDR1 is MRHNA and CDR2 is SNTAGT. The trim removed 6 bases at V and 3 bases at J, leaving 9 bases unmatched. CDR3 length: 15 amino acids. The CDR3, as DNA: TGTGCCAGCAGGGGGCAGGGGGCGAGTGACTATGGCTACACCTTC. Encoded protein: CASRGQGASDYGYTF.

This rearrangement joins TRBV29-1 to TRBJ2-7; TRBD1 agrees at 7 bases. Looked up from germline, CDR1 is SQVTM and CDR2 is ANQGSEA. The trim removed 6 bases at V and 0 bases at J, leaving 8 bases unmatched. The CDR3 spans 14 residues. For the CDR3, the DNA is TGCAGCGTAAAGGGGGACAGCCACTCCTACGAGCAGTACTTC. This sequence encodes CSVKGDSHSYEQYF.

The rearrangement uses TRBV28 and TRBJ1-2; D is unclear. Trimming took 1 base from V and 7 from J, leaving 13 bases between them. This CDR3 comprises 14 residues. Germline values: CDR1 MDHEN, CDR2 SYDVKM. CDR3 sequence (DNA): TGTGCCAGCAGTTTATCCCACGATCCAGGTGGCTACACCTTC. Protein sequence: CASSLSHDPGGYTF.

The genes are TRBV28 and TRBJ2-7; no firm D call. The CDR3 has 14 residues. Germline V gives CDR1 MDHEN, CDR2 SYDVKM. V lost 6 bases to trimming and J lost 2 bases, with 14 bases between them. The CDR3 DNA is TGTGCCAGCAGAAACCCGGACGGAGCCTACGAGCAGTACTTC. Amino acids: CASRNPDGAYEQYF.

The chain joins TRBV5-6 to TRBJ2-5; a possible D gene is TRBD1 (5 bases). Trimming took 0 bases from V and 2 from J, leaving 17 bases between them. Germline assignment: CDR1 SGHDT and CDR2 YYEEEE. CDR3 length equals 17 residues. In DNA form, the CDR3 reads TGTGCCAGCAGCTTGGGAACAAGGACACACTTTCAAGAGACCCAGTACTTC. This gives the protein CASSLGTRTHFQETQYF.

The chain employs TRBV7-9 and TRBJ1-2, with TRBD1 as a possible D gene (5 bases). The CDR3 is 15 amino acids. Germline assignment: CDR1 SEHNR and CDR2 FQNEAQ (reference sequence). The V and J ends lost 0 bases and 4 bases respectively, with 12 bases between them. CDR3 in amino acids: CASSLAEAGTYGYTF. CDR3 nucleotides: TGTGCCAGCAGCTTAGCGGAGGCAGGGACCTATGGCTACACCTTC. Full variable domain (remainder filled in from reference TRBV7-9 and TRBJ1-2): DTGVSQNPRHKITKRGQNVTFRCDPISEHNRLYWYRQTLGQGPEFLTYFQNEAQLEKSRLLSDRFSAERPKGSFSTLEIQRTEQGDSAMYLCASSLAEAGTYGYTFGSGTRLTVV.

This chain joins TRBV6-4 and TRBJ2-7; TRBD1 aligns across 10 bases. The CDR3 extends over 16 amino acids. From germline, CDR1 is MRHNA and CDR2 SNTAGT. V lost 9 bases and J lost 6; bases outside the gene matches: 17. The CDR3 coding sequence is TGTGCCAGTTTACGCCTCTACCAGGACAGGGGGTTCGAGCAGTACTTC. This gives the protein CASLRLYQDRGFEQYF.

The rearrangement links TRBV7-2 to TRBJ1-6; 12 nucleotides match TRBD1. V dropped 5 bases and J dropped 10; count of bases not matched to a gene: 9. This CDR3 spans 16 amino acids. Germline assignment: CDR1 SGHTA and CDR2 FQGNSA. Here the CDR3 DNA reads TGTGCCAGCAGCCTGGCGGGACAGGGGGCTTGGTCACCCCTCCACTTT. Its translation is CASSLAGQGAWSPLHF.

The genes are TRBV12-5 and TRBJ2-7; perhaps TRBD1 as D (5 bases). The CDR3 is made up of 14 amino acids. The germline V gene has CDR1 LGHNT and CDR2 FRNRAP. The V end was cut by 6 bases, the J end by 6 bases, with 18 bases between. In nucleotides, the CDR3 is TGTGCTAGTGGCTTGACCCAGGGTTCGGGCGAGCAGTACTTC. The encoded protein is CASGLTQGSGEQYF.

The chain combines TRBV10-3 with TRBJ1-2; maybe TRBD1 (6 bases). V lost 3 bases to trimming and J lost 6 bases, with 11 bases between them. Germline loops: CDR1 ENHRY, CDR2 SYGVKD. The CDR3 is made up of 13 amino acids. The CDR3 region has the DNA TGTGCCATCAGTGACAGGGGTCCCGATGGCTACACCTTC. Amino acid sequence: CAISDRGPDGYTF.

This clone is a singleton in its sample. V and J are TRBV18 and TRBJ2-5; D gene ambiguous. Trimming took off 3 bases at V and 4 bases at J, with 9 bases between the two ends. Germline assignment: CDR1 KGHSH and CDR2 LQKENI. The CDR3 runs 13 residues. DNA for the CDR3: TGTGCCAGCTCACCCGAGGATGGAGAGACCCAGTACTTC. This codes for CASSPEDGETQYF.

CDR3 region: CAWSYQTDTQYF. The CDR3 DNA reads TGTGCCTGGAGTTATCAGACAGATACGCAGTATTTT. The chain links TRBV30 to TRBJ2-3; no clear D gene. Germline V gives CDR1 GTSNPN, CDR2 SVGIG (reference sequence). Trimming took off 2 bases at V and 3 bases at J, with 6 bases between the two ends. This CDR3 is built from 12 residues. The entire variable domain, with the rest obtained from reference TRBV30 and TRBJ2-3, is as follows: SQTIHQWPATLVQPVGSPLSLECTVEGTSNPNLYWYRQAAGRGLQLLFYSVGIGQISSEVPQNLSASRPQDRQFILSSKKLLLSDSGFYLCAWSYQTDTQYFGPGTRLTVL.

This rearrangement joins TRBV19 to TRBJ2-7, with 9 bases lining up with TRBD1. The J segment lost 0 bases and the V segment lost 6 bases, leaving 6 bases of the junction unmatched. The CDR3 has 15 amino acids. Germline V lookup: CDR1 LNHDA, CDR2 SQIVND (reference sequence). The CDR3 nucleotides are TGTGCCAGTAGGCTCCGGACAGGGGCCTCCTACGAGCAGTACTTC. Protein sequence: CASRLRTGASYEQYF.

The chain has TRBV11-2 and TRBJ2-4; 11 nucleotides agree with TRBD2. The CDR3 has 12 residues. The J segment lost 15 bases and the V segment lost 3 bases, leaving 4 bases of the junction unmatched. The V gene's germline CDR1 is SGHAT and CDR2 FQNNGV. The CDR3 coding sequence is TGTGCCAGCAGCTTTACTAGCGGGAGTCGGTACTTC. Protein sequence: CASSFTSGSRYF.

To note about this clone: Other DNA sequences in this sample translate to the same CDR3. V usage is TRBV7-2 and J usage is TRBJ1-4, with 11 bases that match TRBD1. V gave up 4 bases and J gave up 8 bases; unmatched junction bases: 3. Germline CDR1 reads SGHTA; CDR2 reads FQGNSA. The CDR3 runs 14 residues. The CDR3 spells CASSSRTGGEKLFF. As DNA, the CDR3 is TGTGCCAGCAGCTCAAGGACAGGGGGCGAAAAACTGTTTTTT.

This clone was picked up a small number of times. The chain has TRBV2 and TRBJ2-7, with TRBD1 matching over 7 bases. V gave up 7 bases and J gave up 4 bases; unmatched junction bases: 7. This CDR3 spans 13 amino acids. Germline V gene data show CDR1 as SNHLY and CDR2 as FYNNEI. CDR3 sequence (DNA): TGTGCCAGCAATTCCGGGACAGAGTACGAGCAGTACTTC. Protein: CASNSGTEYEQYF.

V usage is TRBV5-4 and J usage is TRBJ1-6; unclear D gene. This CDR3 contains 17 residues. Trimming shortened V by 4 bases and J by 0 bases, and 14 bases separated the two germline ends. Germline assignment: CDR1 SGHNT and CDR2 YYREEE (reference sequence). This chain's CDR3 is CASSPRTDFSYNSPLHF. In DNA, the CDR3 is TGTGCCAGCAGCCCCCGGACGGATTTCTCCTATAATTCACCCCTCCACTTT.

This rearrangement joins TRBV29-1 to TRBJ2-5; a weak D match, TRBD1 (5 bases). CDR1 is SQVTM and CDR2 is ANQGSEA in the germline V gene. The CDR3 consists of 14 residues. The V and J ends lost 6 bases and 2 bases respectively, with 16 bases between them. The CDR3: CSVQNPGRQETQYF. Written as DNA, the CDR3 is TGCAGCGTGCAAAACCCAGGGCGGCAAGAGACCCAGTACTTC. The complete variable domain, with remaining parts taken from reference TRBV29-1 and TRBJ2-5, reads SAVISQKPSRDICQRGTSLTIQCQVDSQVTMMFWYRQQPGQSLTLIATANQGSEATYESGFVIDKFPISRPNLTFSTLTVSNMSPEDSSIYLCSVQNPGRQETQYFGPGTRLLVL.